Listed below are T cell receptor beta chains from one sample, sequenced in a study of preoperative IRX-2 immunotherapy in early breast cancer. The protocol was immunoSEQ multiplex PCR, while the TCRdb copy is restricted to in-frame clones and leaves out a portion. There are some 99,000 clones in the sample; 75% to 90% occur only once, and 2% to 2.5% lies in the top ten. The sequencing here drew on tumor tissue, taken after IRX-2 immunotherapy. The source is a human donor with breast cancer. Each CDR3 is given with its conserved first and last residue. D genes are given only for firm matches. The size of a clone is reported for some rows only, either as once, few or many, or as a class for expanded clones.

J gene: TRBJ2-1
V gene: TRBV27
clone size: -
D gene: TRBD2
CDR3 protein: CASSDSGTSYNEQFF
CDR3 DNA: TGTGCCAGCAGTGATAGCGGGACGTCCTACAATGAGCAGTTCTTC

J gene: TRBJ2-7
V gene: TRBV6-8
clone size: -
D gene: TRBD2
CDR3 protein: CASSYSRLAGTYEQYF
CDR3 DNA: TGTGCCAGCAGTTACTCGAGACTAGCGGGCACCTACGAGCAGTACTTC

J gene: TRBJ2-7
V gene: TRBV19
clone size: -
D gene: TRBD1
CDR3 protein: CASESGGSYEQYF
CDR3 DNA: TGTGCCAGTGAATCAGGGGGCTCCTACGAGCAGTACTTC

J gene: TRBJ1-2
V gene: TRBV5-1
clone size: -
D gene: -
CDR3 protein: CASSLGDGLQYGYTF
CDR3 DNA: TGCGCCAGCAGCTTGGGGGACGGATTGCAGTATGGCTACACCTTC

J gene: TRBJ1-5
V gene: TRBV30
clone size: -
D gene: TRBD1
CDR3 protein: CAWRAPTGHQPQHF
CDR3 DNA: TGTGCCTGGAGGGCTCCGACAGGGCACCAGCCCCAGCATTTT

J gene: TRBJ2-3
V gene: TRBV7-1
clone size: -
D gene: -
CDR3 protein: CASSLGRGLTDTQYF
CDR3 DNA: TGTGCCAGCAGCTTAGGGCGGGGGCTCACAGATACGCAGTATTTT

J gene: TRBJ1-6
V gene: TRBV5-1
clone size: -
D gene: -
CDR3 protein: CASSQQPTGPSYNSPLHF
CDR3 DNA: TGCGCCAGCAGCCAACAACCGACAGGTCCCTCCTATAATTCACCCCTCCACTTT

J gene: TRBJ1-5
V gene: TRBV6-8
clone size: few
D gene: -
CDR3 protein: CASRRNNLSNQPQHF
CDR3 DNA: TGTGCCAGCAGGAGGAATAATCTAAGCAATCAGCCCCAGCATTTT

J gene: TRBJ1-1
V gene: TRBV28
clone size: -
D gene: -
CDR3 protein: CASRTPEAGGAFF
CDR3 DNA: TGTGCCAGCAGAACACCTGAGGCCGGGGGAGCTTTCTTT

J gene: TRBJ2-1
V gene: TRBV15
clone size: -
D gene: -
CDR3 protein: CATSRDGGKLYNEQFF
CDR3 DNA: TGTGCCACCAGCAGAGATGGAGGGAAACTCTACAATGAGCAGTTCTTC

J gene: TRBJ1-1
V gene: TRBV15
clone size: -
D gene: -
CDR3 protein: CATSRDALNTEAFF
CDR3 DNA: TGTGCCACCAGCAGAGATGCCCTGAACACTGAAGCTTTCTTT

J gene: TRBJ1-4
V gene: TRBV19
clone size: once
D gene: -
CDR3 protein: CAARGATNEKLFF
CDR3 DNA: TGTGCCGCCCGCGGGGCCACTAATGAAAAACTGTTTTTT

J gene: TRBJ1-3
V gene: TRBV19
clone size: -
D gene: -
CDR3 protein: CASSYGYREDTIYF
CDR3 DNA: TGTGCCAGTAGCTATGGTTACCGGGAAGACACCATATATTTT

J gene: TRBJ2-7
V gene: TRBV18
clone size: -
D gene: TRBD2
CDR3 protein: CASSAPGLAGSYEQYF
CDR3 DNA: TGTGCCAGCTCAGCACCGGGACTAGCGGGGTCCTACGAGCAGTACTTC

J gene: TRBJ1-2
V gene: TRBV11-3
clone size: medium-sized
D gene: -
CDR3 protein: CASSRGGAQYGYTF
CDR3 DNA: TGTGCCAGCAGCCGGGGAGGGGCCCAATATGGCTACACCTTC

J gene: TRBJ2-5
V gene: TRBV27
clone size: -
D gene: -
CDR3 protein: CASSSRPESQETQYF
CDR3 DNA: TGTGCCAGCAGTTCCCGGCCTGAATCCCAAGAGACCCAGTACTTC

J gene: TRBJ2-5
V gene: TRBV28
clone size: -
D gene: -
CDR3 protein: CASSFTQGMQETQYF
CDR3 DNA: TGTGCCAGCAGTTTTACACAGGGAATGCAAGAGACCCAGTACTTC

J gene: TRBJ1-2
V gene: TRBV30
clone size: -
D gene: -
CDR3 protein: CAWSFNYGYTF
CDR3 DNA: TGTGCCTGGTCGTTTAACTATGGCTACACCTTC

J gene: TRBJ1-3
V gene: TRBV18
clone size: -
D gene: -
CDR3 protein: CASSPGPPANTIYF
CDR3 DNA: TGTGCCAGCTCACCAGGTCCTCCGGCGAACACCATATATTTT

J gene: TRBJ2-2
V gene: TRBV19
clone size: -
D gene: TRBD1
CDR3 protein: CASRIGGNYGELFF
CDR3 DNA: TGTGCCAGTAGGATAGGGGGCAATTATGGGGAGCTGTTTTTT

J gene: TRBJ2-1
V gene: TRBV28
clone size: -
D gene: -
CDR3 protein: CASSLGDSNNEQFF
CDR3 DNA: TGTGCCAGCAGTTTGGGGGACTCGAACAATGAGCAGTTCTTC

J gene: TRBJ2-1
V gene: TRBV18
clone size: few
D gene: TRBD2
CDR3 protein: CASSPRWTSGSSYNEQFF
CDR3 DNA: TGTGCCAGCTCACCACGTTGGACTAGCGGGAGTTCCTACAATGAGCAGTTCTTC

J gene: TRBJ1-2
V gene: TRBV25-1
clone size: -
D gene: TRBD1
CDR3 protein: CASSGYGQAGGYTF
CDR3 DNA: TGTGCCAGCAGTGGGTATGGACAGGCGGGGGGCTACACCTTC

J gene: TRBJ2-7
V gene: TRBV19
clone size: -
D gene: -
CDR3 protein: CASSIGSKGAEQYF
CDR3 DNA: TGTGCCAGTAGTATCGGATCGAAAGGGGCCGAGCAGTACTTC

J gene: TRBJ1-1
V gene: TRBV7-1
clone size: few
D gene: -
CDR3 protein: CASSLGASPTTEAFF
CDR3 DNA: TGTGCCAGCAGCTTAGGAGCCAGTCCGACCACTGAAGCTTTCTTT

J gene: TRBJ1-2
V gene: TRBV2
clone size: -
D gene: TRBD1
CDR3 protein: CASSGRQGLYYGYTF
CDR3 DNA: TGTGCCAGCAGTGGCCGACAGGGCCTCTACTATGGCTACACCTTC

J gene: TRBJ1-3
V gene: TRBV11-3
clone size: -
D gene: -
CDR3 protein: CASSLQGTSGNTIYF
CDR3 DNA: TGTGCCAGCAGCTTGCAGGGTACCTCTGGAAACACCATATATTTT

J gene: TRBJ2-2
V gene: TRBV7-1
clone size: -
D gene: -
CDR3 protein: CASSLASTTGELFF
CDR3 DNA: TGTGCCAGCAGCTTAGCGAGCACCACCGGGGAGCTGTTTTTT